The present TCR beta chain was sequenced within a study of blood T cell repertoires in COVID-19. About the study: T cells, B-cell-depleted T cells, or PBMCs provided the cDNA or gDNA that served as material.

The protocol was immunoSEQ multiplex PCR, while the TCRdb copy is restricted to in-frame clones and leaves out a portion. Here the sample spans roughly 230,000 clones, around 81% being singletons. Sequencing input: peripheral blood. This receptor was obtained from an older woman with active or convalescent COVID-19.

CDR3 in amino acids: CSASSGANYGYTF. CDR3 bases: TGCAGTGCTAGTAGCGGAGCTAACTATGGCTACACCTTC. The chain links TRBV20-1 to TRBJ1-2; D is unclear. V dropped 3 bases and J dropped 0 bases, with 8 bases sitting between them. This CDR3 spans 13 amino acids. CDR1 is DFQATT, CDR2 SNEGSKA, per germline (reference sequence).